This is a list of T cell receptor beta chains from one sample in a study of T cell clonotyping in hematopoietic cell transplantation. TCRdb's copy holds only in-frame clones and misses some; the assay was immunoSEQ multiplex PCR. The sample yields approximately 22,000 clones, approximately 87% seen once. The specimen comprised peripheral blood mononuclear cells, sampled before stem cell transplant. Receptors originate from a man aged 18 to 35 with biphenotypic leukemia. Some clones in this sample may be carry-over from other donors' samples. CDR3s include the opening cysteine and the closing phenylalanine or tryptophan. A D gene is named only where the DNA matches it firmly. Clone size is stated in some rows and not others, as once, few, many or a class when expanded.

TGTGCCAGCAGCTTTCCCCATGGCGCTAGCGGGGGGGGCTTAGAGCAGTACTTC | CASSFPHGASGGGLEQYF | TRBJ2-7 | TRBD2 | . | TRBV11-3 | 18
TGTGCCAGTAGCGACAGGGAGCGTTCACCCCTCCACTTT | CASSDRERSPLHF | TRBJ1-6 | TRBD1 | . | TRBV6-1 | 13
TGTGCCAGCAGCCACGACGTGAAGGACAATGAGCAGTTCTTC | CASSHDVKDNEQFF | TRBJ2-1 | . | . | TRBV11-3 | 14
TGCGCCAGCAGCCAAGAAGTACAGGGGAAAGAGTTCTTC | CASSQEVQGKEFF | TRBJ2-1 | TRBD1 | . | TRBV4-3 | 13
TGTGCCAGCATAGTGACAGGGAATTCACCCCTCCACTTT | CASIVTGNSPLHF | TRBJ1-6 | TRBD1 | . | TRBV6-1 | 13
TGTGCCATCAGTGAGGGGGGACAGGCGAACACTGAAGCTTTCTTT | CAISEGGQANTEAFF | TRBJ1-1 | TRBD1 | . | TRBV10-3 | 15
TGTGCCAGCAGTGCACTAACTAGCGGGGGGGCCCGGGGACCCTACGAGCAGTACTTC | CASSALTSGGARGPYEQYF | TRBJ2-7 | TRBD2 | . | TRBV6-1 | 19
TGTGCCAGCAGTTACTCGATAGAGCAGGGCGAGCAGTACTTC | CASSYSIEQGEQYF | TRBJ2-7 | . | once | TRBV6-5 | 14
TGTGCCTGGAGGACAGGGAAAGACTGGGGGGAGCAGTACTTC | CAWRTGKDWGEQYF | TRBJ2-7 | TRBD1 | . | TRBV30 | 14
TGTGCCAGCAGCTTAGGGCAGGGCACCTCCCTCGAGCAGTACTTC | CASSLGQGTSLEQYF | TRBJ2-7 | . | . | TRBV7-2 | 15
TGTGCCAGTAGTTCCAGGTCTAGCGGGAGAGGCGAGCAGTACTTC | CASSSRSSGRGEQYF | TRBJ2-7 | TRBD2 | . | TRBV19 | 15
TGTGCCAGCAGCTTAGGTCCCCACTCTGAGGGCACTGAAGCTTTCTTT | CASSLGPHSEGTEAFF | TRBJ1-1 | . | . | TRBV7-3 | 16
TGTGCCAGCAGCCAAGAAAGGGATCGGGGGCCGCGCGTCTCCTACGAGCAGTACTTC | CASSQERDRGPRVSYEQYF | TRBJ2-7 | . | . | TRBV14 | 19
TGTGCCAGCAGTTACGCGAAGGCGACCACCACTGAAGCTTTCTTT | CASSYAKATTTEAFF | TRBJ1-1 | . | . | TRBV6-5 | 15
TGTGCCTGGAGCCAGGGGAGGGACAATGAGCAGTTCTTC | CAWSQGRDNEQFF | TRBJ2-1 | . | once | TRBV30 | 13
TGCGCCAGCAGCTGGACGTTAAGCGGGGGGGCCTACGAGCAGTACTTC | CASSWTLSGGAYEQYF | TRBJ2-7 | TRBD2 | . | TRBV5-1 | 16
TGTGCCAGCAGCTTGGGCTATGAAGCTTTCTTT | CASSLGYEAFF | TRBJ1-1 | . | . | TRBV5-8 | 11
TGTGCCAGCAGCGAGGGAGGGTCGACCTACGAGCAGTACTTC | CASSEGGSTYEQYF | TRBJ2-7 | TRBD2 | . | TRBV9 | 14
TGTGCCAGTAGGCCATCAGGAAGGAATCTGGCGAAAGGCTACACCTTC | CASRPSGRNLAKGYTF | TRBJ1-2 | . | . | TRBV19 | 16
TGTGCCAGCAGCTTAAGGGGCAATCAGCCCCAGCATTTT | CASSLRGNQPQHF | TRBJ1-5 | . | medium-sized | TRBV7-2 | 13
TGTGCCAGCAGCTTTTCGAGCTCCTACGAGCAGTACTTC | CASSFSSSYEQYF | TRBJ2-7 | . | . | TRBV7-9 | 13
TGCAGCGTTGACCCGGGACTAGTAGAAGAGCAGTTCTTC | CSVDPGLVEEQFF | TRBJ2-1 | TRBD2 | . | TRBV29-1 | 13
TGTGCCAGCAGTGAATCCCGATTGGGTGGGGGCTACACCTTC | CASSESRLGGGYTF | TRBJ1-2 | . | . | TRBV25-1 | 14
TGTGCCAGCAGCGCGACAGGGGAGACAGATACGCAGTATTTT | CASSATGETDTQYF | TRBJ2-3 | TRBD1 | few | TRBV6-4 | 14
TGTGCCAGCAGCGTTTCAGGTAGCTCCTACAATGAGCAGTTCTTC | CASSVSGSSYNEQFF | TRBJ2-1 | . | . | TRBV7-9 | 15
TGTGCCAGCAGCCCAGACCCCGGACGGAGCTCTGGAAACACCATATATTTT | CASSPDPGRSSGNTIYF | TRBJ1-3 | . | . | TRBV5-4 | 17
TGCGCCAGCAGCTTCACAGGTACCAACCTAGGGTCCTACGAGCAGTACTTC | CASSFTGTNLGSYEQYF | TRBJ2-7 | . | . | TRBV5-1 | 17
TGTGCCAGCAGTTTGACAGGTAGCAATCAGCCCCAGCATTTT | CASSLTGSNQPQHF | TRBJ1-5 | . | . | TRBV27 | 14
TGTGCCTGGAATTTTGGATACACCTACGAGCAGTACTTC | CAWNFGYTYEQYF | TRBJ2-7 | . | . | TRBV30 | 13
TGTGCCAGTGCGGGACAGGGAGGCTATGGCTACACCTTC | CASAGQGGYGYTF | TRBJ1-2 | TRBD1 | once | TRBV19 | 13
TGTGCCAGCAGCCCCGGCGGACAGTCAAGCACAGATACGCAGTATTTT | CASSPGGQSSTDTQYF | TRBJ2-3 | . | few | TRBV13 | 16
TGTGCCAGCCTTAGCTCCTACGAGCAGTACTTC | CASLSSYEQYF | TRBJ2-7 | . | . | TRBV2 | 11
TGTGCCAGCAGATCGTTACAGGGTCAACGGTACGAGCAGTACTTC | CASRSLQGQRYEQYF | TRBJ2-7 | . | . | TRBV5-6 | 15
TGTGCCAGCAGCTGGGGATGGACGGGAGCAACTAATGAAAAACTGTTTTTT | CASSWGWTGATNEKLFF | TRBJ1-4 | . | . | TRBV7-9 | 17
TGTGCCAGTAGTCGACTCAGCGGGGGGGCAGAGACCCAGTACTTC | CASSRLSGGAETQYF | TRBJ2-5 | TRBD2 | . | TRBV19 | 15
TGCGCCAGCAGCTACAGTGGGGAGACCCAGTACTTC | CASSYSGETQYF | TRBJ2-5 | . | . | TRBV5-1 | 12
TGTGCCAGCAGCTTAAATCCTAGGACTGCGAACACCGGGGAGCTGTTTTTT | CASSLNPRTANTGELFF | TRBJ2-2 | . | . | TRBV7-3 | 17
TGTGCCAGCAAGGTGGGAGCAACTAATGAAAAACTGTTTTTT | CASKVGATNEKLFF | TRBJ1-4 | . | . | TRBV2 | 14
TGTGCCAGCAGCTTAAGTATAGGGGGCCCACCCTACGAGCAGTACTTC | CASSLSIGGPPYEQYF | TRBJ2-7 | TRBD1 | . | TRBV7-8 | 16
TGTGCCAGCGCCCCGACCAGTGCCTTCGGGACAGGGGAGTACGAGCAGTACTTC | CASAPTSAFGTGEYEQYF | TRBJ2-7 | TRBD1 | . | TRBV5-4 | 18
TGTGCCAGCAGCCCAGGGAGACTTGAAGCTTTCTTT | CASSPGRLEAFF | TRBJ1-1 | . | . | TRBV4-2 | 12
TGTGCCAGCAGCCACCGGTGGACTAGCGGGAATGAGCAGTTCTTC | CASSHRWTSGNEQFF | TRBJ2-1 | TRBD2 | . | TRBV4-2 | 15